This TCR beta chain is drawn from a study of blood T cell repertoires in COVID-19 (dated by TCRdb to about 2020). Turning to the overall study: Samples from collaborators originated in the United States, Italy and Spain and spanned both the acute and convalescent phases of COVID-19. The samples were drawn from the first 160 participants of the ongoing ImmuneRACE study and from more than 1,000 subjects provided by 6 global collaborators. The repertoires were made available in a free public database intended to serve as a resource for research on the immune response to SARS-CoV-2. Subjects who had been exposed to COVID-19, were actively infected with it, or had recovered from it provided the deeply sampled blood TCRbeta repertoires that made up the dataset. Nearly every sample came with metadata listing a de-identified subject ID, COVID-19 status, age in years and sex. The prospective study material was composed of cDNA or gDNA derived from T cells, B-cell-depleted T cells, or PBMCs. Where available, HLA class I and class II types were taken from metadata supplied by the sample provider and were not determined by assay-based typing. The paper's findings and limits, for the study overall: The amount of clinical and demographic metadata varied by source and participant and was provided uncurated.

On this clone itself: The specificity of this receptor is unknown. One base away there is no much larger clone; base qualities are not given.

Counted from cysteine to phenylalanine, this CDR3 has 16 amino acids. The DNA shown is the 48-base CDR3, in frame from base 1. The CDR1 and CDR2 encoded by the germline V gene are MDHEN and SYDVKM. V drops 4 bases and J drops 7 bases, leaving 21 bases in between. At one collaborating source in Seattle, patients were enrolled during active infection and were followed longitudinally through the course of disease. Whole blood was collected in K2EDTA tubes by collaborating institutions according to the institutions' own protocols. For TCRbeta analysis, collaborator samples were shipped as frozen whole blood, as isolated PBMCs, or as DNA extracted from either sample type. The immunoSEQ Assay, a bias-controlled multiplex PCR, was used to amplify TCRbeta CDR3 regions from genomic DNA. As for the original processing: Within the assay, amplification of reference gene primers was used to estimate how many nucleated cells each sample contained. To quantify the absolute abundance of each unique TCRbeta CDR3 rearrangement, sequence reads were collapsed and filtered. For each sample, productive Simpson clonality was calculated as the square root of Simpson's diversity index over productive rearrangements. Held by TCRdb, this immuneACCESS table contains in-frame sequences only and omits some clones. Under half of the omission traces to an unresolved V gene where checked; the cause of the rest is unknown. V, J and clone size derive from that table, while D and trimming were established from the DNA sequence. This sample is represented by under 200,000 clones; around 85% of them were singletons. Together, the top ten hold about 8.1% of the sample.

The V gene is TRBV28 and the J gene is TRBJ2-3, with TRBD1 as a weak D call on 6 bases. The TCR was taken from a woman of 80 years or more with COVID-19, enrolled during active disease. The sequencing sample was made of peripheral blood. The CDR3 here reads CASSSQQGRPSNTQYF. The nucleotides read TGTGCCAGCAGTTCGCAACAGGGACGGCCGAGCAATACGCAGTATTTT.